The rows below give T cell receptor beta chains drawn from one sample of a study of cytomegalovirus exposure and HLA in healthy donors. Some clones are missing from TCRdb's copy, which holds only in-frame ones; the method was immunoSEQ multiplex PCR. Of about 73,000 clones listed, 85% to 90% are singletons. The sample was PBMCs. The receptors derive from a woman aged 18-29 years in good health and CMV-seropositive. Each CDR3 is given with its conserved first and last residue. D genes are given only for firm matches. Size is stated for part of the rows, as once, few or many counts, or as a class when the clone is expanded.

TRBV30	.	TRBJ1-6	.	TGTGCCTGGAGTCAACCCCCAGGTTCACCCCTCCACTTT	CAWSQPPGSPLHF
TRBV30	.	TRBJ1-5	.	TGTGCCTGGAGTGCTCCGGGGTTAAGCAATCAGCCCCAGCATTTT	CAWSAPGLSNQPQHF
TRBV7-2	.	TRBJ1-5	TRBD1	TGTGCCAGCAGCCCTGACAGGGGTAGCAATCAGCCCCAGCATTTT	CASSPDRGSNQPQHF
TRBV27	.	TRBJ2-3	TRBD2	TGTGCCAGCAGCTCGGGACTAGGAGACACAGATACGCAGTATTTT	CASSSGLGDTDTQYF
TRBV6-1	.	TRBJ1-1	TRBD1	TGTGCCAGCAGTGCACTGGGACAGGGTGCCAACACTGAAGCTTTCTTT	CASSALGQGANTEAFF
TRBV29-1	.	TRBJ2-3	.	TGCAGCTTCACGACGAGGGAGACGATAACAGATACGCAGTATTTT	CSFTTRETITDTQYF
TRBV10-3	.	TRBJ1-5	TRBD1	TGTGCCATCAGTGACGGACAGGGGGGCACTCAGCCCCAGCATTTT	CAISDGQGGTQPQHF
TRBV30	.	TRBJ2-1	TRBD1	TGTGCCTGGAGTCCCGGGACAGCCTCCTACAATGAGCAGTTCTTC	CAWSPGTASYNEQFF
TRBV7-9	.	TRBJ2-2	TRBD2	TGTGCCAGCAGCCCCCAGTTGGTAGCGGGAGTGGTCGGGGAGCTGTTTTTT	CASSPQLVAGVVGELFF
TRBV14	.	TRBJ2-5	.	TGTGCCAGCAGCCCCACTAGAGACCAAGAGACCCAGTACTTC	CASSPTRDQETQYF
TRBV4-1	.	TRBJ2-7	TRBD1	TGCGCCAGCAGCCAAGTTACACGGGACAGGGGAGGAGAGCAGTACTTC	CASSQVTRDRGGEQYF
TRBV30	.	TRBJ2-3	TRBD2	TGTGCCTGGAGTCTCGGGTTAGCGGGGGGGCCAGATACGCAGTATTTT	CAWSLGLAGGPDTQYF
TRBV19	few	TRBJ2-2	.	TGTGCCAGTAGTATGGGCAGGGATGCCACCGGGGAGCTGTTTTTT	CASSMGRDATGELFF
TRBV19	once	TRBJ1-1	TRBD1	TGTGCCAGTAGTCGGCACAGGGGACTCACTGAAGCTTTCTTT	CASSRHRGLTEAFF
TRBV7-2	.	TRBJ2-7	TRBD2	TGTGCCAGCAGCTCGGGGCCAGCGGGGGGGCCGTACGAGCAGTACTTC	CASSSGPAGGPYEQYF
TRBV19	.	TRBJ2-7	.	TGTGCCAGTAGTATCGTGGTTTCAGGGTCCTACGAGCAGTACTTC	CASSIVVSGSYEQYF
TRBV30	.	TRBJ2-1	TRBD2	TGTGCCTGGAGTGCTGCCAGACTAGCCGCTAATGAGCAGTTCTTC	CAWSAARLAANEQFF
TRBV5-1	.	TRBJ1-4	.	TGCGCCAGCAGACTATTACAGGGATCTAATGAAAAACTGTTTTTT	CASRLLQGSNEKLFF
TRBV6-4	.	TRBJ2-3	.	TGTGCCAGCAGTGACTCGACGGGAGCTGGCGCAGATACGCAGTATTTT	CASSDSTGAGADTQYF
TRBV29-1	.	TRBJ1-3	.	TGCAGCGTTGAGGCGGCAAACACCATATATTTT	CSVEAANTIYF
TRBV6-6	.	TRBJ2-5	TRBD2	TGTGCCAGCAGTTCCGTACGGGGGGGGAGGGAGACCCAGTACTTC	CASSSVRGGRETQYF
TRBV7-3	.	TRBJ2-3	TRBD2	TGTGCCAGCAGCTTAAGGCTCCTAGCGGGGACGTACACAGATACGCAGTATTTT	CASSLRLLAGTYTDTQYF
TRBV6-4	.	TRBJ2-3	TRBD2	TGTGCCAGCAGTGAAACTAGCGGGGGGAGCACAGATACGCAGTATTTT	CASSETSGGSTDTQYF
TRBV6-1	.	TRBJ2-1	TRBD2	TGTGCCAGCAGGGGTAGCGGGAGATTCGATGAGCAGTTCTTC	CASRGSGRFDEQFF
TRBV7-9	.	TRBJ1-5	.	TGTGCCAGCAGCTTAGATACGGGCAATCAGCCCCAGCATTTT	CASSLDTGNQPQHF
TRBV7-3	.	TRBJ2-1	.	TGTGCCAGCAGCTTCACCTCGGGGAGACCAATGGGTGAGCAGTTCTTC	CASSFTSGRPMGEQFF
TRBV2	.	TRBJ1-1	.	TGTGCCAGCAGCGTCCTGGGGGGGAACACTGAAGCTTTCTTT	CASSVLGGNTEAFF
TRBV28	.	TRBJ1-4	TRBD1	TGTGCCAGCAGTCCGAGGACAGGGGGCGAAGGAGAAGGTGAAAAACTGTTTTTT	CASSPRTGGEGEGEKLFF